Presented here are 16 T cell receptor beta chains from one specimen sequenced in a study of blood T cell repertoires in COVID-19. Profiled with immunoSEQ multiplex PCR; TCRdb holds only in-frame clones, not every one. The data contain some 96,000 clones, about 91% of them singletons. The sequenced material came from peripheral blood. All receptors derive from a human donor in a cohort sampled during active COVID-19.

This rearrangement joins TRBV18 to TRBJ2-2; tentative D call: TRBD1 (6 bases). Per the germline V gene, CDR1 is KGHSH and CDR2 is LQKENI. The V and J ends lost 3 bases and 0 bases respectively, with 20 bases between them. CDR3 length: 19 amino acids. The CDR3 reads CASSPLTGKPKSNTGELFF. The CDR3 DNA sequence: TGTGCCAGCTCACCTCTAACAGGGAAACCAAAATCGAACACCGGGGAGCTGTTTTTT. The full variable domain, in which reference TRBV18 and TRBJ2-2 provide the parts outside the CDR3, is NAGVMQNPRHLVRRRGQEARLRCSPMKGHSHVYWYRQLPEEGLKFMVYLQKENIIDESGMPKERFSAEFPKEGPSILRIQQVVRGDSAAYFCASSPLTGKPKSNTGELFFGEGSRLTVL.

This clone came up once. The V and J genes are TRBV27 and TRBJ2-6, with 8 bases fitting TRBD2. CDR3 length: 18 amino acids. In germline, CDR1 is MNHEY, CDR2 SMNVEV (reference sequence). V gave up 7 bases and J gave up 0 bases; unmatched junction bases: 11. Written as DNA, the CDR3 is TGTGCCAGCACCCTTGCGGCTAGCGGGTCCTCTGGGGCCAACGTCCTGACTTTC. It is translated as CASTLAASGSSGANVLTF.

This chain joins TRBV3-1 (or the pseudogene TRBV3-2) and TRBJ1-6; D gene unclear. The length of the CDR3 is 16 residues. Germline lookup yields CDR1 LGHDT and CDR2 YNNKEL (reference sequence). The V and J ends lost 0 bases and 4 bases respectively, with 10 bases between them. The CDR3 DNA is TGTGCCAGCAGCCAAGACTTCTTTAAATATAATTCACCCCTCCACTTT. Its protein product is CASSQDFFKYNSPLHF.

This clone has a handful of counts. The chain employs TRBV5-6 and TRBJ2-5; TRBD1 matches at 10 bases. The CDR3 runs 14 residues. CDR1 is SGHDT, CDR2 YYEEEE, per germline. The V segment lost 4 bases and the J segment 1 base; nucleotides outside the gene matches: 1. In DNA, the CDR3 is TGTGCCAGCAGCGGGACAGGGGCCCAAGAGACCCAGTACTTC. Residues: CASSGTGAQETQYF.

The rearrangement joins TRBV7-6 to TRBJ2-1, with 10 bases aligning to TRBD2. Germline V gene sequence: CDR1 SGHVS, CDR2 FNYEAQ. V was clipped by 4 bases and J by 0 bases; unmatched bases: 15. The CDR3 has 20 residues. The chain's CDR3 is CASSSTVSGRAASSYNEQFF. In DNA form, the CDR3 reads TGTGCCAGCAGCTCGACGGTCAGCGGGAGGGCCGCGAGCTCCTACAATGAGCAGTTCTTC.

This clone was seen only once. V and J are TRBV19 and TRBJ1-4; D not resolved. The CDR3 has 14 residues. V lost 5 bases, J lost 0 bases, and 7 bases lay in between. Germline V gene sequence: CDR1 LNHDA, CDR2 SQIVND (reference sequence). This CDR3 is CASSPTATNEKLFF. The CDR3 bases are TGTGCCAGTAGTCCCACGGCAACTAATGAAAAACTGTTTTTT.

The chain is built from TRBV7-2 and TRBJ2-5, with 7 bases identical to TRBD2. Trimming cost V 8 bases and J 5 bases; bases outside gene matches: 8. The germline V gene encodes CDR1 SGHTA and CDR2 FQGNSA. The CDR3 runs 13 residues. The CDR3 nucleotides read TGTGCCAGCGGGGCCTCGGGAGGCGAGACCCAGTACTTC. It yields the protein CASGASGGETQYF.

V gene TRBV18 combines with J gene TRBJ2-1; TRBD2 aligns across 14 bases. Germline assignment: CDR1 KGHSH and CDR2 LQKENI. The CDR3 is made up of 16 amino acids. Unmatched junction bases numbered 5, after V lost 5 bases and J lost 5 bases. CDR3 amino acids: CASSSGLAGVHNEQFF. The CDR3 nucleotides read TGTGCCAGCTCATCGGGACTAGCGGGAGTCCACAATGAGCAGTTCTTC.

The chain couples TRBV27 to TRBJ2-5; 8 bases align to TRBD2. The junction had 5 bases not matched to a gene; V was cut back by 6 bases and J by 2 bases. The V gene's germline CDR1 is MNHEY and CDR2 SMNVEV (reference sequence). The CDR3 totals 14 residues. CDR3 residues: CASSPSGPQETQYF. In DNA form, the CDR3 reads TGTGCCAGCAGCCCTAGCGGGCCACAAGAGACCCAGTACTTC.

The V call is TRBV6-5, the J call TRBJ1-2, with D hard to call. The germline gives CDR1 MNHEY, CDR2 SVGAGI. The CDR3 contains 13 residues. V was cut by 5 bases and J by 3 bases, with 10 bases left in between. The CDR3 DNA reads as TGTGCCAGCAGTAAACACGTGGACTATGGCTACACCTTC. It yields the protein CASSKHVDYGYTF.

In nucleotides, the CDR3 is TGTGCCAGTAGTATGGCGGGACTAGCGGGAGGTCGGGAGCAGTTCTTC. Its translation is CASSMAGLAGGREQFF. This chain uses TRBV19 with TRBJ2-1, with 15 bases aligning to TRBD2. Germline V lookup: CDR1 LNHDA, CDR2 SQIVND (reference sequence). The CDR3 totals 16 residues. With V trimmed by 3 bases and J by 10 bases, 7 bases remained unmatched.

The chain employs TRBV11-2 and TRBJ2-5; 9 positions match TRBD2. V dropped 3 bases and J dropped 5; count of bases not matched to a gene: 4. This CDR3 comprises 14 residues. Germline V lookup: CDR1 SGHAT, CDR2 FQNNGV. CDR3 DNA sequence: TGTGCCAGCAGCTTTGCGGGAGGGCCTGAGACCCAGTACTTC. Protein product: CASSFAGGPETQYF.

The gene calls are TRBV7-8 and TRBJ1-4; no clear D gene. CDR1 is SGHVS, CDR2 FQNEAQ, per germline. The CDR3 is 15 residues long. Deletions cut 2 bases from V and 7 bases from J, with 14 bases between. CDR3 DNA: TGTGCCAGCAGCTTAAGGGCGTCCGAGGGTGAAAAACTGTTTTTT. As protein: CASSLRASEGEKLFF.

This clone was detected only a few times. The chain carries TRBV7-8 and TRBJ2-7; TRBD1 aligns across 7 bases. Unmatched junction bases numbered 6, after V lost 4 bases and J lost 6 bases. Germline CDR1 and CDR2: SGHVS and FQNEAQ. This CDR3 region has 13 residues. CDR3 coding DNA: TGTGCCAGCAGCTCAAAAACAGGGGTCGAGCAGTACTTC. Translated: CASSSKTGVEQYF.

The chain is built from TRBV5-1 and TRBJ1-2, with a possible D match to TRBD1 (6 bases). The CDR3 has 14 residues. The V end lost 4 bases, the J end lost 4 bases, and 14 bases lay between the germline ends. Germline-derived CDR1 and CDR2 are SGHRS and YFSETQ. CDR3 sequence (DNA): TGCGCCAGCAGCGCAAATCAGGGGAGCTATGGCTACACCTTC. This sequence encodes CASSANQGSYGYTF.

A few counts support this clone. The V and J genes are TRBV27 and TRBJ1-5, with 8 nucleotides matching TRBD1. Germline V gene data show CDR1 as MNHEY and CDR2 as SMNVEV (reference sequence). The V and J ends lost 5 bases and 7 bases, in that order; junction bases with no gene match: 13. The CDR3 covers 16 residues. The CDR3 coding sequence is TGTGCCAGCAGTCCATCCGGACAGGGAAAGGGCCAGCCCCAGCATTTT. It codes for CASSPSGQGKGQPQHF.